This T cell receptor beta chain was recorded in a study of cytomegalovirus exposure and HLA in healthy donors. Study conclusions and caveats: Most likely, a cluster of highly shared sequence variants arose as a sequencing artifact. TCR beta sequences reportedly predicted most subjects' HLA-A and HLA-B alleles accurately.

J was trimmed by 10 bases and V by 10 bases; bases with no gene match: 11. The length of the CDR3 is 13 residues. CDR1 is MNHNS, CDR2 SASEGT, per germline. Concerning this clone itself: What it binds is not known.

The PCR had 60 Vbeta and 13 Jbeta primers. Profiled with immunoSEQ multiplex PCR; TCRdb holds only in-frame clones, not every one. The record lists over 80,000 clones, of which the ten most abundant hold about 6%. The sequenced material came from PBMCs. This receptor was obtained from a girl between 5 and 17 years old in good health and CMV-seropositive. V and J are TRBV6-1 and TRBJ2-1; 9 nucleotides line up with TRBD1. The CDR3 region is CATKLDRGDEQFF. CDR3 in DNA: TGTGCCACCAAATTGGACAGGGGAGACGAGCAGTTCTTC.